Listed here are 13 T cell receptor beta chains from one sample, sequenced in a study of early T cells in non-severe SARS-CoV-2 infection. Via MiXCR, TCRdb re-called the 5' RACE reads, giving one row per CDR3 protein. The data hold more than 85,000 distinct CDR3 sequences, with 10% to 15% observed a single time. Sample: whole blood, taken at baseline. Source of these receptors: an adult who was a healthcare worker with PCR-confirmed SARS-CoV-2 infection or an uninfected control (not recorded which).

This clonotype was recorded at least ten times. This chain connects TRBV5-5 to TRBJ1-3; D remains ambiguous. The CDR3 sequence is 12 residues long. V gave up 0 bases and J gave up 3 bases, with 1 base separating them. CDR1 and CDR2 (germline): SGHKS, YYEKEE (reference sequence). CDR3 sequence reads: CASSLGGNTIYF. CDR3 coding DNA: TGTGCCAGCAGCTTGGGTGGAAACACCATATATTTT.

This clonotype showed up many times. This rearrangement joins TRBV15 to TRBJ1-2; a possible D gene is TRBD1 (6 bases). Trimming shortened V by 3 bases and J by 4 bases, and 9 bases separated the two germline ends. CDR1 and CDR2 from the germline V gene are LNHNV and YYDKDF (reference sequence). The CDR3 consists of 13 residues. Written as DNA, the CDR3 is TGTGCCACCAGCAGTGGACAGCCCTATGGCTACACCTTC. Translated: CATSSGQPYGYTF.

This clonotype turned up a few times. The chain uses TRBV27 and TRBJ2-7; D tentatively reads TRBD1 or TRBD2 (5 bases each). CDR3 size: 13 residues. Deletions cut 7 bases from V and 1 base from J, with 11 bases between. Germline V gives CDR1 MNHEY, CDR2 SMNVEV (reference sequence). CDR3 protein: CASMSWGSYEQYF. Here the CDR3 DNA reads TGTGCCAGCATGTCCTGGGGGTCCTACGAGCAGTACTTC.

CDR3 DNA sequence: TGTGCCAGCAGCTTTAAGGGTCTAACCGGGGAGCTGTTTTTT. Protein product: CASSFKGLTGELFF. The rearrangement uses TRBV7-2 and TRBJ2-2; D gene ambiguous. V shed 3 bases and J shed 5 bases, with 10 bases lying between them. This CDR3 contains 14 residues. Germline V gene sequence: CDR1 SGHTA, CDR2 FQGNSA.

This rearrangement joins TRBV12-3 or TRBV12-4 to TRBJ1-2; no definite D call. The CDR3 sequence is 14 residues long. The V gene lost 0 bases and the J gene lost 4 bases, with 9 bases spanning the gap. The chain's CDR3 is CASSLAEALYGYTF. Written as DNA, the CDR3 is TGTGCCAGCAGTTTAGCCGAGGCCCTCTATGGCTACACCTTC.

The table lists this clonotype with a few counts. This chain connects TRBV5-4 to TRBJ2-2, with unresolved D. V lost 1 base and J 0 bases, leaving 10 bases between the germline ends. The CDR3 is made up of 16 amino acids. Germline V gives CDR1 SGHNT, CDR2 YYREEE (reference sequence). As DNA, the CDR3 is TGTGCCAGCAGCTTGTGGACGTTTGCGAACACCGGGGAGCTGTTTTTT. Amino acid sequence: CASSLWTFANTGELFF. Full variable domain (missing parts from reference TRBV5-4 and TRBJ2-2): ETGVTQSPTHLIKTRGQQVTLRCSSQSGHNTVSWYQQALGQGPQFIFQYYREEENGRGNFPPRFSGLQFPNYSSELNVNALELDDSALYLCASSLWTFANTGELFFGEGSRLTVL.

This clonotype was seen a handful of times. This sequence joins TRBV3-1 and TRBJ1-1; 7 bases match TRBD1. This CDR3 is 15 amino acids long. From germline, CDR1 is LGHDT and CDR2 YNNKEL (reference sequence). Germline trimming cut 1 base from V and 1 base from J; bases unmatched to any gene: 3. The CDR3: CASSQAGQPNTEAFF. The CDR3 coding sequence is TGTGCCAGCAGCCAAGCGGGACAGCCGAACACTGAAGCTTTCTTT.

The chain couples TRBV29-1 to TRBJ2-7, with D perhaps matching TRBD2 (6 bases). Per germline, CDR1 SQVTM and CDR2 ANQGSEA. This CDR3 has 12 residues. V shed 6 bases and J shed 4 bases, with 13 bases lying between them. CDR3 in amino acids: CSVPGAAYEQYF. The CDR3 DNA is TGCAGCGTGCCGGGAGCTGCGTACGAGCAGTACTTC.

The V and J genes are TRBV12-3 or TRBV12-4 and TRBJ1-1, with a possible D match to TRBD1 (5 bases). The CDR3 length is 13 residues. V was clipped by 2 bases and J by 8 bases, with 12 bases between them. CDR3: CASSLPGRPEAFF. CDR3 nucleotide sequence: TGTGCCAGCAGTTTACCGGGGCGGCCGGAAGCTTTCTTT.

The chain recombines TRBV29-1 with TRBJ1-4, with 9 bases aligning to TRBD1. The CDR3 loop spans 15 amino acids. Germline lookup yields CDR1 SQVTM and CDR2 ANQGSEA. Unmatched junction bases numbered 9, after V lost 2 bases and J lost 8 bases. CDR3 DNA: TGCAGCGTTGAACCGCGAGGGGACAGGGAGGAAAAACTGTTTTTT. As protein: CSVEPRGDREEKLFF.

In its sample, this clonotype was seen a few times. The rearrangement uses TRBV7-8 and TRBJ2-7; possible D gene TRBD2, 5 bases. V gave up 5 bases and J gave up 3 bases, with 14 bases separating them. The CDR3 is 14 residues long. Germline V gene sequence: CDR1 SGHVS, CDR2 FQNEAQ. CDR3 DNA sequence: TGTGCCAGCAGCCGACTCGGGAAGCTCTACGAGCAGTACTTC. This codes for CASSRLGKLYEQYF.

This clonotype was seen ten or more times. The chain uses TRBV7-6 and TRBJ2-3; 14 nucleotides match TRBD2. The V and J ends lost 5 bases and 5 bases, in that order; junction bases with no gene match: 3. Per germline, CDR1 SGHVS and CDR2 FNYEAQ. The CDR3 extends over 15 amino acids. CDR3 amino acids: CASSQGTSGGDTQYF. The CDR3 DNA sequence: TGTGCCAGCAGCCAAGGGACTAGCGGGGGAGATACGCAGTATTTT.

At least ten counts were recorded for this clonotype. This chain links TRBV2 with TRBJ2-7, with 7 bases identical to TRBD1. The CDR3 consists of 14 residues. J was trimmed by 2 bases and V by 1 base; bases with no gene match: 2. Germline V CDR1 and CDR2: SNHLY, FYNNEI. CDR3 loop: CASSEGGGAYEQYF. CDR3 nucleotide sequence: TGTGCCAGCAGTGAAGGAGGGGGCGCCTACGAGCAGTACTTC. The full variable domain, in which reference TRBV2 and TRBJ2-7 provide the parts outside the CDR3, is EPEVTQTPSHQVTQMGQEVILRCVPISNHLYFYWYRQILGQKVEFLVSFYNNEISEKSEIFDDQFSVERPDGSNFTLKIRSTKLEDSAMYFCASSEGGGAYEQYFGPGTRLTVT.